The 20 T cell receptor beta chains listed next were all sequenced from one sample in a study of T cell responses to AZD1222 COVID-19 vaccine. Method: immunoSEQ multiplex PCR; TCRdb's copy keeps in-frame clones and lacks some. The data hold about 100,000 clones, with approximately 90% observed a single time. The starting material was peripheral blood, obtained on day 0 of AZD1222 vaccination. These receptors all come from an adult in good health.

This clone was seen a handful of times. This rearrangement joins TRBV6-5 to TRBJ1-1, with D perhaps TRBD1 (6 bases). Per germline, CDR1 MNHEY and CDR2 SVGAGI. CDR3 length: 13 residues. V shed 9 bases and J shed 6 bases, with 17 bases lying between them. The CDR3 nucleotides read TGTGCCAGTACGGAGGGGGTTTTCGCTGAAGCTTTCTTT. Translated, it gives CASTEGVFAEAFF.

V is TRBV19 and J is TRBJ1-4; D gene ambiguous. Germline CDR1 is LNHDA and CDR2 is SQIVND (reference sequence). The CDR3 runs to 16 residues. The V and J ends lost 3 bases and 0 bases respectively, with 11 bases between them. In DNA form, the CDR3 reads TGTGCCAGTAGTATGCGGCAGTTTGCAACTAATGAAAAACTGTTTTTT. Protein sequence: CASSMRQFATNEKLFF.

This chain links TRBV15 with TRBJ2-7; TRBD2 is a possible D gene (7 bases). The CDR3 contains 14 residues. V was cut by 7 bases and J by 2 bases, with 15 bases left in between. Germline V gene sequence: CDR1 LNHNV, CDR2 YYDKDF (reference sequence). The CDR3 nucleotides are TGTGCCACCAAAATTAGGGGGGGACCCTACGAGCAGTACTTC. The encoded protein is CATKIRGGPYEQYF. The full variable domain, its missing parts supplied by reference TRBV15 and TRBJ2-7, is DAMVIQNPRYQVTQFGKPVTLSCSQTLNHNVMYWYQQKSSQAPKLLFHYYDKDFNNEADTPDNFQSRRPNTSFCFLDIRSPGLGDTAMYLCATKIRGGPYEQYFGPGTRLTVT.

The CDR3 coding sequence is TGTGCCAGCAGTCCGGGACTAGCGGCCCGGGAGTACTTC. This gives the protein CASSPGLAAREYF. The V call is TRBV5-4, the J call TRBJ2-7; 11 bases are a match to TRBD2. The CDR3 length is 13 residues. J was trimmed by 11 bases and V by 5 bases; bases with no gene match: 9. The germline V gene has CDR1 SGHNT and CDR2 YYREEE (reference sequence). Full variable domain (rest looked up from reference TRBV5-4 and TRBJ2-7): ETGVTQSPTHLIKTRGQQVTLRCSSQSGHNTVSWYQQALGQGPQFIFQYYREEENGRGNFPPRFSGLQFPNYSSELNVNALELDDSALYLCASSPGLAAREYFGPGTRLTVT.

The gene calls are TRBV18 and TRBJ1-1; 8 bases map to TRBD1. The CDR3 spans 15 residues. Trimming removed 2 bases from V and 1 base from J; junction bases left unmatched: 3. From germline, CDR1 is KGHSH and CDR2 LQKENI. The CDR3 spells CASSPWTGSNTEAFF. CDR3 DNA: TGTGCCAGCTCACCATGGACAGGGTCGAACACTGAAGCTTTCTTT.

The V and J genes are TRBV15 and TRBJ1-3; D perhaps matches TRBD1 (5 bases). In germline, CDR1 is LNHNV, CDR2 YYDKDF (reference sequence). This CDR3 comprises 16 residues. Trimming took off 5 bases at V and 7 bases at J, with 21 bases between the two ends. CDR3 amino acids: CATSGGTNILANTIYF. In nucleotides, the CDR3 is TGTGCCACCAGCGGGGGGACGAACATCTTAGCTAACACCATATATTTT.

The CDR3 is CASSFSTGGAQETQYF. As DNA, the CDR3 is TGCGCCAGCAGCTTCTCGACAGGGGGAGCACAAGAGACCCAGTACTTC. This sequence joins TRBV5-1 and TRBJ2-5; the match to TRBD1 covers 9 bases. The V gene's germline CDR1 is SGHRS and CDR2 YFSETQ. Trimming took 2 bases from V and 2 from J; bases not matched to a gene: 7. The CDR3 has 16 amino acids.

The V gene is TRBV19, the J gene TRBJ1-2; D is possibly TRBD1 (5 bases). V lost 2 bases and J 3 bases, leaving 13 bases between the germline ends. The CDR3 consists of 15 residues. Germline V gene sequence: CDR1 LNHDA, CDR2 SQIVND (reference sequence). CDR3 DNA: TGTGCCAGTAGTATACCCCGGAGGGGCGACTATGGCTACACCTTC. It specifies CASSIPRRGDYGYTF.

The J gene is TRBJ1-2, the V gene TRBV28, with D unresolved. The CDR3 contains 11 residues. The V end lost 8 bases, the J end lost 8 bases, and 12 bases lay between the germline ends. The germline gives CDR1 MDHEN, CDR2 SYDVKM. Here the CDR3 reads CASQTSGGYTF. CDR3 nucleotide sequence: TGTGCCAGCCAAACCTCTGGGGGCTACACCTTC.

The rearrangement joins TRBV2 to TRBJ1-1; no definite D call. This CDR3 has 12 amino acids. Trimming shortened V by 6 bases and J by 1 base, and 6 bases separated the two germline ends. CDR1 and CDR2 from the germline V gene are SNHLY and FYNNEI. CDR3 sequence: CASSGENTEAFF. The CDR3 DNA reads TGTGCCAGCAGCGGGGAGAACACTGAAGCTTTCTTT.

The V and J genes are TRBV4-2 and TRBJ1-4, with D hard to call. The germline V and J ends were trimmed by 0 bases and 7 bases, with 9 bases remaining between them. The CDR3 has 14 residues. Germline assignment: CDR1 LGHNA and CDR2 YNFKEQ. The CDR3 coding sequence is TGTGCCAGCAGCCAAGATCTCGGGTCTGAAAAACTGTTTTTT. Its protein is CASSQDLGSEKLFF.

This clone has a single count. This chain joins TRBV3-1 (or the pseudogene TRBV3-2) and TRBJ2-1; D not resolved. V lost 3 bases, J lost 4 bases, and 13 bases lay in between. The CDR3 is 15 amino acids. The germline V gene has CDR1 LGHDT and CDR2 YNNKEL (reference sequence). DNA of the CDR3: TGTGCCAGCAGCCAGTCGTTTTCCCTATACAATGAGCAGTTCTTC. It specifies CASSQSFSLYNEQFF.

CDR3 nucleotides: TGTGCCAGCAGCTTAGCTGAGGCCCGCGGGACTGAAGCTTTCTTT. Residues: CASSLAEARGTEAFF. The J gene is TRBJ1-1, the V gene TRBV11-2; D ambiguous. Per the germline V gene, CDR1 is SGHAT and CDR2 is FQNNGV. The CDR3 has 15 amino acids. Deletions cut 1 base from V and 5 bases from J, with 14 bases between.

The chain uses TRBV3-1 (or the pseudogene TRBV3-2) and TRBJ1-5, with TRBD1 identical over 8 bases. CDR1 and CDR2 (germline): LGHDT, YNNKEL (reference sequence). Trimming took 6 bases from V and 0 from J; bases not matched to a gene: 4. The CDR3 has 15 residues. Written as DNA, the CDR3 is TGTGCCAGCAGTCCAACAGGGGGTAGCAATCAGCCCCAGCATTTT. Protein sequence: CASSPTGGSNQPQHF.

V gene TRBV3-1 (or the pseudogene TRBV3-2) combines with J gene TRBJ2-2; 7 positions match TRBD1. V lost 3 bases to trimming and J lost 7 bases; unmatched junction nucleotides: 8. The germline gives CDR1 LGHDT, CDR2 YNNKEL (reference sequence). This CDR3 has 15 amino acids. This chain's CDR3 is CASSHEGQFGGELFF. The CDR3 coding sequence is TGTGCCAGCAGCCACGAGGGACAGTTTGGCGGGGAGCTGTTTTTT.

CDR3 in amino acids: CASTRDQGVNHEQYF. The CDR3 bases are TGTGCCAGCACTCGAGACCAGGGGGTGAATCACGAGCAGTACTTC. This chain uses TRBV2 with TRBJ2-7; 7 bases match TRBD1. CDR3 length equals 15 residues. V gave up 7 bases and J gave up 5 bases; unmatched junction bases: 14. Per the germline V gene, CDR1 is SNHLY and CDR2 is FYNNEI.

V is TRBV28 and J is TRBJ1-6; weak D call: TRBD1 (5 bases). Germline-derived CDR1 and CDR2 are MDHEN and SYDVKM. The germline V and J ends were trimmed by 8 bases and 7 bases, with 15 bases remaining between them. This CDR3 spans 14 amino acids. In DNA form, the CDR3 reads TGTGCCAGCCTGATGGGGGAGCCAAATTCACCCCTCCACTTT. Its translation: CASLMGEPNSPLHF. Full variable domain (remainder filled in from reference TRBV28 and TRBJ1-6): DVKVTQSSRYLVKRTGEKVFLECVQDMDHENMFWYRQDPGLGLRLIYFSYDVKMKEKGDIPEGYSVSREKKERFSLILESASTNQTSMYLCASLMGEPNSPLHFGNGTRLTVT.

The chain joins TRBV3-1 (or the pseudogene TRBV3-2) to TRBJ1-1; D is unclear. This CDR3 is 14 amino acids long. Germline V lookup: CDR1 LGHDT, CDR2 YNNKEL (reference sequence). The V gene lost 3 bases and the J gene lost 10 bases, with 18 bases spanning the gap. In DNA, the CDR3 is TGTGCCAGCAGCCATTCTACTGGGGTGGTAGGAGCTTTCTTT. It codes for CASSHSTGVVGAFF.

The chain has TRBV6-5 and TRBJ2-1; 7 bases line up with TRBD2. This CDR3 has 16 residues. With 2 bases clipped from V and 4 bases from J, the junction kept 8 bases outside the gene matches. Looked up from germline, CDR1 is MNHEY and CDR2 is SVGAGI. The DNA of the CDR3 is TGTGCCAGCAGTTACGTAGCGGGCTTTAGGTACAATGAGCAGTTCTTC. Translation: CASSYVAGFRYNEQFF.

The chain couples TRBV11-3 to TRBJ1-5; D is unresolved. The germline gives CDR1 SGHNT, CDR2 YENEEA. The CDR3 sequence is 17 residues long. Trimming stripped 5 bases from V and 0 bases from J, with 17 bases between. The CDR3 DNA reads as TGTGCCAGCAGCCCAGTGCCGCGCCTTTATAGCAATCAGCCCCAGCATTTT. Its protein is CASSPVPRLYSNQPQHF.